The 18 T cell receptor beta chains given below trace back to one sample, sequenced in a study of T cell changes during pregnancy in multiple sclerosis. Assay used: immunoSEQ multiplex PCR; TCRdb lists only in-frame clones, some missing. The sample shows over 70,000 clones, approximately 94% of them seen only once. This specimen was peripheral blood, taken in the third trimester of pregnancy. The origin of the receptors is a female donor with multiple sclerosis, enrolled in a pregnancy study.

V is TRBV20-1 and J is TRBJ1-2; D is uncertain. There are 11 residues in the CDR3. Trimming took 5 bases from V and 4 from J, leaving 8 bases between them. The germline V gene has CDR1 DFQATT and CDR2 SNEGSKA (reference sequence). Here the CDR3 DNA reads TGCAGTGCTCCGAACAGCTATGGCTACACCTTC. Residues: CSAPNSYGYTF.

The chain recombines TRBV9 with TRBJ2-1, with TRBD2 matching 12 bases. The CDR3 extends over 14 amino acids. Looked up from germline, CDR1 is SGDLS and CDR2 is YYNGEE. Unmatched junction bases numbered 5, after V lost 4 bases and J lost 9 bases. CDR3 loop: CASSPSGRASEQFF. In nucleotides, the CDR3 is TGTGCCAGCAGCCCTAGCGGGAGGGCCAGTGAGCAGTTCTTC.

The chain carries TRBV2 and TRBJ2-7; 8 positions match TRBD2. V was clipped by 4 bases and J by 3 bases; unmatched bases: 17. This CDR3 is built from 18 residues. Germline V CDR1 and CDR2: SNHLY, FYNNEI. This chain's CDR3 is CASSVSPGRAIYGYEQYF. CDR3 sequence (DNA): TGTGCCAGCAGTGTATCCCCCGGGAGGGCAATTTACGGCTACGAGCAGTACTTC.

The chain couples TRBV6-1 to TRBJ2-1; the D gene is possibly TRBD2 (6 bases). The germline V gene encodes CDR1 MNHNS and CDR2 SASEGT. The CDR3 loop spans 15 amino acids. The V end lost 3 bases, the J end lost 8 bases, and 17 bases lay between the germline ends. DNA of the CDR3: TGTGCCAGCAGTGAGTTTGCGGGATCGGCGGATGAGCAGTTCTTC. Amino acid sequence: CASSEFAGSADEQFF.

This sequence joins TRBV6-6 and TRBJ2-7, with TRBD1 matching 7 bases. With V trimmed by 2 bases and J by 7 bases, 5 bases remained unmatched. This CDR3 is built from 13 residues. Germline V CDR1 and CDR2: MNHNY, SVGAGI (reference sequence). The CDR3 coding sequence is TGTGCCAGCAGTTACCAGACAGGGTTTGAGCAGTACTTC. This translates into CASSYQTGFEQYF.

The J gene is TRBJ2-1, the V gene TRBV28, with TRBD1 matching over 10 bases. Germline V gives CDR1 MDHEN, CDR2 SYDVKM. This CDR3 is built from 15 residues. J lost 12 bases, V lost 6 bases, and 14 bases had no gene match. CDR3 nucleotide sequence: TGTGCCAGCAGCCCCGGGACAGGGGTTAAGGGGGGGCAGTTCTTC. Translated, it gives CASSPGTGVKGGQFF.

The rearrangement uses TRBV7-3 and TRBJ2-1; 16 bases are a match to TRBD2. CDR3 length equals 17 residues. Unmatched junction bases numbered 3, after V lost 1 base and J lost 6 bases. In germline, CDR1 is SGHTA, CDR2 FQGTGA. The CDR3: CASSLRGTSGRANEQFF. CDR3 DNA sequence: TGTGCCAGCAGCTTAAGGGGGACTAGCGGGAGGGCCAATGAGCAGTTCTTC.

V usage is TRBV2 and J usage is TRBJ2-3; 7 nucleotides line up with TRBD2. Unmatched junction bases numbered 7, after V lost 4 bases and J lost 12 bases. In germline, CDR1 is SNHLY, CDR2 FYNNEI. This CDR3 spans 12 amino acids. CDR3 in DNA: TGTGCCAGCAGTGGACTAGCCCCCCCCCAGTATTTT. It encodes CASSGLAPPQYF.

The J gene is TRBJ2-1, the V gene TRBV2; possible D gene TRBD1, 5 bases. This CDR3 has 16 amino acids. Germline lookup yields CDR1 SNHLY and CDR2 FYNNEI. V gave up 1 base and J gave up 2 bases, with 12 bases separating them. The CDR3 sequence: CASSEEGPGPYNEQFF. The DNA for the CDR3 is TGTGCCAGCAGTGAAGAGGGGCCGGGCCCCTACAATGAGCAGTTCTTC.

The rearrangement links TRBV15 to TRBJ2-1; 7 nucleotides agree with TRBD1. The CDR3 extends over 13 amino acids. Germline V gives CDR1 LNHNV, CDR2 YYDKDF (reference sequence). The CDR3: CANDRAGVNEQFF. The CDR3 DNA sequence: TGTGCGAATGACAGGGCGGGCGTGAATGAGCAGTTCTTC.

DNA of the CDR3: TGTGCCAGCAGTCCGACTGGAGGGAAGCCCCAGCATTTT. This sequence encodes CASSPTGGKPQHF. V gene TRBV27 combines with J gene TRBJ1-5; D not resolved. V was clipped by 5 bases and J by 8 bases, with 13 bases between them. The germline V gene encodes CDR1 MNHEY and CDR2 SMNVEV (reference sequence). The CDR3 covers 13 residues.

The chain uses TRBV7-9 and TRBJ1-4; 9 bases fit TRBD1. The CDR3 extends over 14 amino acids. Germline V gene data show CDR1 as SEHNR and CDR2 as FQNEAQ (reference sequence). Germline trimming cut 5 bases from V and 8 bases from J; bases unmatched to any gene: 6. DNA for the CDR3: TGTGCCAGCAGCACACAGGGGGCCGTAGAAAAACTGTTTTTT. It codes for CASSTQGAVEKLFF.

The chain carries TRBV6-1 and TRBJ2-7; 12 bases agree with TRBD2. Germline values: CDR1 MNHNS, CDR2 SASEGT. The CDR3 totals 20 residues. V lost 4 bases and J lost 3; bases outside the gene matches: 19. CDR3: CASSGWTSGTPASSFYEQYF. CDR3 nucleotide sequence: TGTGCCAGCAGTGGGTGGACTAGCGGGACCCCGGCCAGTTCCTTCTACGAGCAGTACTTC.

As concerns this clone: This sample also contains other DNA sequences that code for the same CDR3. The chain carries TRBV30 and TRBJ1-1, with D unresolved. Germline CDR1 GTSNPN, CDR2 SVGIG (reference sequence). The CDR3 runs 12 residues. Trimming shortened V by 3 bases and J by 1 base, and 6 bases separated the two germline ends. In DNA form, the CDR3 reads TGTGCCTGGAGCGGAGGGAACACTGAAGCTTTCTTT. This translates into CAWSGGNTEAFF.

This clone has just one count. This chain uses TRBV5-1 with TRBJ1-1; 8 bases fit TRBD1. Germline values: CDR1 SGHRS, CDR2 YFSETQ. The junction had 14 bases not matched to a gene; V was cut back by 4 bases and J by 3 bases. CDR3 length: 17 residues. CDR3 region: CASSLGTGWVSDTEAFF. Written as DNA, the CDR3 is TGCGCCAGCAGCCTCGGGACAGGTTGGGTATCGGACACTGAAGCTTTCTTT.

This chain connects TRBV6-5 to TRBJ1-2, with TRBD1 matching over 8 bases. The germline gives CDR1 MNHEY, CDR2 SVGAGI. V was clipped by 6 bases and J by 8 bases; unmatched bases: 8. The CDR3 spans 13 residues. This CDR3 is CASSSDRVDGYTF. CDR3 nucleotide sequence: TGTGCCAGCAGCTCGGACAGGGTCGACGGCTACACCTTC.

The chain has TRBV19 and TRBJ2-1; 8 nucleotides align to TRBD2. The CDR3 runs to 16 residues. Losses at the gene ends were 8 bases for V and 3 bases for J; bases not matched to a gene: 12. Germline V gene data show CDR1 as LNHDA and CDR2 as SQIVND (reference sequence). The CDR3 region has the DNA TGTGCCAGTGGGGGGCTAGCGGGCACATTCTACAATGAGCAGTTCTTC. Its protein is CASGGLAGTFYNEQFF.

In DNA, the CDR3 is TGCGCCAGCAGCGGGGGACAGACTGAGCAGTTCTTC. This gives the protein CASSGGQTEQFF. V and J are TRBV5-1 and TRBJ2-1; 7 bases agree with TRBD1. The V segment lost 4 bases and the J segment 9 bases; nucleotides outside the gene matches: 4. This CDR3 has 12 residues. Germline CDR1 SGHRS, CDR2 YFSETQ.